These 2 T cell receptor beta chains came from one sample sequenced in a study of T cell repertoires in cytomegalovirus infection. TCRdb independently ran MiXCR on the reads; one entry per CDR3 protein. The data contain some 280,000 distinct CDR3 sequences, roughly 13% of them singletons. Sequencing was carried out using PBMCs. The receptors shown here come from a human donor in good health (CMV status not recorded). Some clones in this sample may be carry-over from other donors' samples.

The sample holds a few counts of this clonotype. V gene TRBV28 combines with J gene TRBJ1-2, with 8 bases lining up with TRBD1. This CDR3 is 14 amino acids long. The germline gives CDR1 MDHEN, CDR2 SYDVKM. The V segment lost 4 bases and the J segment 8 bases; nucleotides outside the gene matches: 9. CDR3 sequence reads: CASSYRRTGSGYTF. CDR3 DNA: TGTGCCAGCAGTTATCGAAGGACAGGGAGCGGCTACACCTTC.

This clonotype was recorded at least ten times. The chain joins TRBV7-2 to TRBJ1-4; D perhaps matches TRBD1 (5 bases). CDR1 is SGHTA and CDR2 is FQGNSA in the germline V gene. The CDR3 covers 15 residues. Trimming removed 1 base at V and 8 bases at J, with 14 bases between. The CDR3, as DNA: TGTGCCAGCAGCTTAGATGGCAGGGCTGGGGAAAAACTGTTTTTT. Its protein product is CASSLDGRAGEKLFF.